The TCR beta chain under discussion was sequenced for a study of T cell responses to AZD1222 COVID-19 vaccine. Regarding the study as a whole: An increase in Spike-specific TCR breadth and depth was observed after two AZD1222 doses. Spike-wide coverage was observed for vaccine-associated CD4 TCRs, with dominant responses at 160-218 and 743-854.

TCRdb's copy holds only in-frame clones and misses some; the assay was immunoSEQ multiplex PCR. This table has 130,000 to 150,000 clones, approximately 90% appearing once. This CDR3 comprises 13 residues. The germline V and J ends were trimmed by 9 bases and 11 bases, with 22 bases remaining between them. Germline CDR1 and CDR2: MNHNY and SVGAGI (reference sequence). This clone came up a few times. The antigen remains undetermined. This chain joins TRBV6-6 and TRBJ1-1; the D gene is possibly TRBD1 (6 bases). The starting material was peripheral blood, obtained on day 0 of AZD1222 vaccination. The clonotype was recovered from an adult in good health. This CDR3 is CASSSSGGHEAFF. The CDR3 DNA reads as TGTGCCAGTTCCTCTAGCGGGGGACATGAGGCTTTCTTT.